This entry lists 23 T cell receptor beta chains sequenced from one sample in a study of blood T cell repertoires in COVID-19. The table came from immunoSEQ multiplex PCR; TCRdb's copy has only in-frame clones and leaves some out. The sample records fewer than 250,000 clones, over 80% being singletons. Material for sequencing was peripheral blood. The receptor set was obtained from a woman aged 60-70 years with active or convalescent COVID-19.

The chain is built from TRBV11-3 and TRBJ2-3, with 11 bases aligning to TRBD1. Germline CDR1 reads SGHNT; CDR2 reads YENEEA. Losses at the gene ends were 5 bases for V and 3 bases for J; bases not matched to a gene: 7. This CDR3 is built from 16 residues. CDR3 loop: CASSQGQGASTDTQYF. The CDR3 nucleotides are TGTGCCAGCAGCCAAGGACAGGGGGCGTCGACAGATACGCAGTATTTT.

Remarks on this clone: Other DNA sequences in the same sample also yield this CDR3. V and J are TRBV11-3 and TRBJ1-5; D is unresolved. The CDR3 is 14 amino acids. Germline lookup yields CDR1 SGHNT and CDR2 YENEEA. V lost 0 bases and J 0 bases, leaving 3 bases between the germline ends. The CDR3: CASSLEHSNQPQHF. The CDR3 nucleotides are TGTGCCAGCAGCTTAGAACATAGCAATCAGCCCCAGCATTTT.

J is TRBJ2-7 and V is TRBV5-6; TRBD1 agrees at 10 bases. Germline CDR1 and CDR2: SGHDT and YYEEEE. V gave up 4 bases and J gave up 3 bases; unmatched junction bases: 10. The CDR3 loop spans 16 amino acids. Written as DNA, the CDR3 is TGTGCCAGCAGCCCCTGGCCGGACAGGGGGTACTACGAGCAGTACTTC. It specifies CASSPWPDRGYYEQYF.

CDR3 protein: CASSQLGGGTYEQYF. CDR3 bases: TGTGCCAGCAGCCAACTCGGAGGAGGTACCTACGAGCAGTACTTC. The genes are TRBV2 and TRBJ2-7, with D possibly being TRBD2 (5 bases). Germline loops: CDR1 SNHLY, CDR2 FYNNEI. CDR3 length: 15 residues. Trimming removed 6 bases from V and 2 bases from J, with 17 bases in between.

The chain joins TRBV28 to TRBJ1-2; tentative D call: TRBD1 (5 bases). The V gene's germline CDR1 is MDHEN and CDR2 SYDVKM. V lost 1 base, J lost 6 bases, and 12 bases lay in between. The CDR3 contains 14 residues. DNA of the CDR3: TGTGCCAGCAGTTTATATGGCAGGGCTGATGGCTACACCTTC. This codes for CASSLYGRADGYTF.

This sequence joins TRBV11-2 and TRBJ2-7, with D perhaps matching TRBD2 (5 bases). The CDR3 spans 16 residues. Germline CDR1 and CDR2: SGHAT and FQNNGV. The V gene lost 4 bases and the J gene lost 3 bases, with 19 bases spanning the gap. The CDR3 spells CASSSYTGSYYYEQYF. CDR3 in DNA: TGTGCCAGCAGCTCTTATACGGGGAGCTATTACTACGAGCAGTACTTC.

This chain uses TRBV3-1 (or the pseudogene TRBV3-2) with TRBJ2-5; no definite D call. Germline lookup yields CDR1 LGHDT and CDR2 YNNKEL (reference sequence). CDR3 length: 14 residues. V was shortened by 1 base and J by 3 bases, with 9 bases between the two germline ends. The CDR3 region has the DNA TGTGCCAGCAGCCAAGCCCCAACAAAAGAGACCCAGTACTTC. Its translation is CASSQAPTKETQYF.

The chain couples TRBV19 to TRBJ2-2; D is uncertain. The germline V gene has CDR1 LNHDA and CDR2 SQIVND (reference sequence). V gave up 6 bases and J gave up 0 bases, with 5 bases separating them. CDR3 length: 13 residues. CDR3 region: CASRASNTGELFF. The CDR3, as DNA: TGTGCCAGTAGGGCCTCGAACACCGGGGAGCTGTTTTTT. The variable domain in full, completed from reference TRBV19 and TRBJ2-2, reads DGGITQSPKYLFRKEGQNVTLSCEQNLNHDAMYWYRQDPGQGLRLIYYSQIVNDFQKGDIAEGYSVSREKKESFPLTVTSAQKNPTAFYLCASRASNTGELFFGEGSRLTVL.

This sequence joins TRBV2 and TRBJ1-6; TRBD1 agrees at 7 bases. The CDR3 contains 13 residues. CDR1 and CDR2 from the germline V gene are SNHLY and FYNNEI. The V gene end was trimmed by 6 bases and the J gene end by 17 bases; junction bases not matched to a gene: 13. CDR3 in amino acids: CASSKQGPAIFHF. The CDR3 DNA reads TGTGCCAGCAGCAAACAGGGGCCCGCTATTTTCCACTTT.

The chain couples TRBV4-1 to TRBJ2-5; TRBD2 matches 10 bases. Germline CDR1 and CDR2: MGHRA and YSYEKL. J lost 9 bases, V lost 1 base, and 11 bases had no gene match. The length of the CDR3 is 16 residues. The CDR3 bases are TGCGCCAGCAGCCAAGTGCGTGCTAGCGGGAGATGGGCCCAGTACTTC. Translation: CASSQVRASGRWAQYF.

This rearrangement joins TRBV10-3 to TRBJ2-3; 7 bases map to TRBD2. Trimming cost V 2 bases and J 0 bases; bases outside gene matches: 5. Germline V gene sequence: CDR1 ENHRY, CDR2 SYGVKD. The CDR3 runs to 16 residues. This CDR3 is CAISEASSGSTDTQYF. In DNA form, the CDR3 reads TGTGCCATCAGTGAGGCGTCTAGCGGAAGCACAGATACGCAGTATTTT.

The chain joins TRBV7-9 to TRBJ1-1; TRBD1 might be the D (6 bases). The CDR3 sequence is 15 residues long. The germline V and J ends were trimmed by 5 bases and 0 bases, with 13 bases remaining between them. CDR1 is SEHNR, CDR2 FQNEAQ, per germline (reference sequence). Here the CDR3 DNA reads TGTGCCAGCAGCCCACCGACAGGACTGAACACTGAAGCTTTCTTT. It codes for CASSPPTGLNTEAFF.

DNA of the CDR3: TGCGCCAGCGGCAGGGGGGAGACCCAGTACTTC. Its translation is CASGRGETQYF. The chain uses TRBV5-1 and TRBJ2-5; TRBD1 matches at 7 bases. From germline, CDR1 is SGHRS and CDR2 YFSETQ. The V gene end was trimmed by 7 bases and the J gene end by 5 bases; junction bases not matched to a gene: 2. The CDR3 sequence is 11 residues long.

V is TRBV5-4 and J is TRBJ2-3, with D perhaps matching TRBD2 (5 bases). This CDR3 has 16 residues. The germline V gene encodes CDR1 SGHNT and CDR2 YYREEE (reference sequence). The V end lost 0 bases, the J end lost 0 bases, and 11 bases lay between the germline ends. The CDR3 sequence: CASSLGTGYSTDTQYF. DNA of the CDR3: TGTGCCAGCAGCTTGGGAACGGGATATAGCACAGATACGCAGTATTTT.

The V call is TRBV7-2, the J call TRBJ1-1; 8 bases map to TRBD1. This CDR3 spans 14 amino acids. CDR1 and CDR2 from the germline V gene are SGHTA and FQGNSA. The V gene end was trimmed by 6 bases and the J gene end by 4 bases; junction bases not matched to a gene: 7. CDR3 sequence reads: CASSSTGGTTEAFF. The CDR3 region has the DNA TGTGCCAGCAGTTCCACAGGGGGGACCACTGAAGCTTTCTTT.

The chain joins TRBV2 to TRBJ2-7; 10 nucleotides line up with TRBD2. The CDR3 contains 14 residues. Germline V gene data show CDR1 as SNHLY and CDR2 as FYNNEI. Trimming cost V 6 bases and J 1 base; bases outside gene matches: 3. CDR3 residues: CASSGLAVSYEQYF. The CDR3 nucleotides are TGTGCCAGCAGCGGACTAGCGGTATCCTACGAGCAGTACTTC.

The CDR3 sequence: CASSLLPVMNSPLHF. The CDR3 DNA follows: TGTGCCAGCAGCTTATTGCCGGTGATGAATTCACCCCTCCACTTT. V gene TRBV7-3 combines with J gene TRBJ1-6; no firm D call. Trimming took 2 bases from V and 7 from J, leaving 12 bases between them. This CDR3 has 15 amino acids. Per germline, CDR1 SGHTA and CDR2 FQGTGA.

V usage is TRBV18 and J usage is TRBJ2-2, with a weak D call TRBD2 (6 bases). There are 15 residues in the CDR3. CDR1 and CDR2 from the germline V gene are KGHSH and LQKENI. The V and J ends lost 3 bases and 4 bases respectively, with 12 bases between them. In DNA form, the CDR3 reads TGTGCCAGCTCACCGGAGGGGTTTGGCACCGGGGAGCTGTTTTTT. It specifies CASSPEGFGTGELFF. Using reference TRBV18 and TRBJ2-2 for the parts outside the CDR3, the full variable domain is NAGVMQNPRHLVRRRGQEARLRCSPMKGHSHVYWYRQLPEEGLKFMVYLQKENIIDESGMPKERFSAEFPKEGPSILRIQQVVRGDSAAYFCASSPEGFGTGELFFGEGSRLTVL.

In this sample, this clone turned up a few times. CDR3 DNA sequence: TGTGCCAGCAGTTTATTGATAGGGCGGGGAGAGACCCAGTACTTC. Its translation: CASSLLIGRGETQYF. This chain connects TRBV28 to TRBJ2-5; perhaps TRBD2 as D (6 bases). From germline, CDR1 is MDHEN and CDR2 SYDVKM. This CDR3 region has 15 residues. The V end lost 1 base, the J end lost 4 bases, and 13 bases lay between the germline ends.

This chain connects TRBV9 to TRBJ1-6, with 9 bases aligning to TRBD1. The CDR3 has 14 amino acids. V was pared by 5 bases and J by 8 bases, with 5 bases of the junction left unmatched. Germline loops: CDR1 SGDLS, CDR2 YYNGEE. As DNA, the CDR3 is TGTGCCAGCAGTTTGGGACAGGGTGATTCACCCCTCCACTTT. Translated, it gives CASSLGQGDSPLHF.

The chain has TRBV6-5 and TRBJ2-2; D might be TRBD1 (6 bases). The germline CDR1 and CDR2 sequences are MNHEY and SVGAGI. With 5 bases removed from V and 7 bases from J, the gap between germline ends came to 11 bases. CDR3 length equals 13 residues. CDR3 residues: CASSPNRDGELFF. Written as DNA, the CDR3 is TGTGCCAGCAGTCCCAACAGGGACGGGGAGCTGTTTTTT.

V usage is TRBV11-2 and J usage is TRBJ2-1; 7 bases agree with TRBD2. Looked up from germline, CDR1 is SGHAT and CDR2 is FQNNGV. Losses at the gene ends were 5 bases for V and 12 bases for J; bases not matched to a gene: 16. This CDR3 is built from 15 residues. CDR3 residues: CASSGGTTPVFGQFF. CDR3 bases: TGTGCCAGCAGCGGCGGGACTACTCCGGTTTTTGGGCAGTTCTTC.

V gene TRBV7-6 combines with J gene TRBJ2-1; 7 positions match TRBD2. V was clipped by 4 bases and J by 7 bases; unmatched bases: 4. CDR1 and CDR2 (germline): SGHVS, FNYEAQ. The CDR3 is made up of 13 amino acids. The CDR3 loop is CASSSGLLNEQFF. The CDR3 DNA reads TGTGCCAGCAGCTCGGGACTATTAAATGAGCAGTTCTTC.